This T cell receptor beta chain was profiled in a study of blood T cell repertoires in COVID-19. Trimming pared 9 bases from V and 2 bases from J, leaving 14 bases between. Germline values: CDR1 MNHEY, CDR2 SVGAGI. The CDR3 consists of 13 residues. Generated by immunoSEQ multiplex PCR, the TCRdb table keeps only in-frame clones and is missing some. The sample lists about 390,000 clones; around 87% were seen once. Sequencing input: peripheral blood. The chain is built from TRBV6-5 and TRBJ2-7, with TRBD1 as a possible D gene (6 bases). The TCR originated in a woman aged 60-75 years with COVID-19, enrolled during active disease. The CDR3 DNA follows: TGTGCCAGTATAAGAACAGGGACCTACGAGCAGTACTTC. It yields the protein CASIRTGTYEQYF.